These 22 T cell receptor beta chains were sequenced from one sample in a study of blood T cells in healthy people across ages. Primers used in a second PCR of about 6 to 11 cycles were a sample-barcoded 5' primer and a J-beta primer mix. From the 5' RACE reads, TCRdb called clonotypes with MiXCR, one entry per CDR3 protein. The sample shows 550,000 to 750,000 distinct CDR3 sequences, approximately 21% of them seen only once. The source material was blood. These receptors were taken from an older man in good health.

This clonotype has a handful of counts. The chain employs TRBV20-1 and TRBJ2-7; D is perhaps TRBD1 (5 bases). Germline V gene sequence: CDR1 DFQATT, CDR2 SNEGSKA (reference sequence). CDR3 length: 14 amino acids. Trimming took off 3 bases at V and 2 bases at J, with 14 bases between the two ends. CDR3 protein: CSARVPGWTYEQYF. The CDR3 nucleotides are TGCAGTGCTAGGGTCCCAGGGTGGACCTACGAGCAGTACTTC.

The sample holds a few counts of this clonotype. This chain uses TRBV6-5 with TRBJ2-5; D uncertain. Between the trimmed V and J ends, which lost 1 base and 0 bases, there was a span of 15 bases. Looked up from germline, CDR1 is MNHEY and CDR2 is SVGAGI. CDR3 length: 17 residues. As DNA, the CDR3 is TGTGCCAGCAGTTACTTTCAGCAACCCATAAACCAAGAGACCCAGTACTTC. Its translation: CASSYFQQPINQETQYF.

The V gene is TRBV12-3 or TRBV12-4, the J gene TRBJ1-2; D not resolved. V lost 2 bases to trimming and J lost 1 base, with 5 bases between them. CDR3 length: 13 residues. The CDR3: CASSLSSNYGYTF. As DNA, the CDR3 is TGTGCCAGCAGTTTAAGCAGTAACTATGGCTACACCTTC.

This clonotype came up a few times. The chain recombines TRBV7-2 with TRBJ2-7, with 9 bases that match TRBD1. Per germline, CDR1 SGHTA and CDR2 FQGNSA. The J segment lost 5 bases and the V segment lost 5 bases, leaving 4 bases of the junction unmatched. This CDR3 is built from 13 residues. The CDR3 here is CASSTRTGDEQYF. In nucleotides, the CDR3 is TGTGCCAGCAGCACTCGGACAGGGGACGAGCAGTACTTC. Drawing the rest from reference TRBV7-2 and TRBJ2-7, the complete variable domain is GAGVSQSPSNKVTEKGKDVELRCDPISGHTALYWYRQSLGQGLEFLIYFQGNSAPDKSGLPSDRFSAERTGGSVSTLTIQRTQQEDSAVYLCASSTRTGDEQYFGPGTRLTVT.

The rearrangement uses TRBV7-9 and TRBJ2-3, with 8 bases matching TRBD2. The junction had 3 bases not matched to a gene; V was cut back by 3 bases and J by 1 base. CDR1 and CDR2 from the germline V gene are SEHNR and FQNEAQ (reference sequence). The CDR3 is made up of 15 amino acids. CDR3 amino acids: CASSLVTSGTDTQYF. CDR3 coding DNA: TGTGCCAGCAGCTTGGTGACTAGCGGCACAGATACGCAGTATTTT.

The chain joins TRBV12-3 or TRBV12-4 to TRBJ2-3; a possible D gene is TRBD2 (6 bases). The germline V and J ends were trimmed by 3 bases and 0 bases, with 13 bases remaining between them. This CDR3 is 16 amino acids long. As DNA, the CDR3 is TGTGCCAGCAGTTTTGGGGCTAGCGTGAGCACAGATACGCAGTATTTT. Its translation is CASSFGASVSTDTQYF.

This chain connects TRBV9 to TRBJ2-7; D may match TRBD1 or TRBD2 (5 bases each). Trimming removed 3 bases from V and 4 bases from J, with 14 bases in between. CDR3 length: 14 amino acids. Germline V gene sequence: CDR1 SGDLS, CDR2 YYNGEE. The CDR3: CASSASDGGYEQYF. The CDR3 nucleotides read TGTGCCAGCAGCGCCTCCGATGGGGGTTACGAGCAGTACTTC.

This clonotype was counted only a few times. V is TRBV20-1 and J is TRBJ2-3; 13 bases match TRBD2. The CDR3 is 17 amino acids. The germline V gene has CDR1 DFQATT and CDR2 SNEGSKA (reference sequence). V was clipped by 1 base and J by 4 bases; unmatched bases: 8. CDR3 in DNA: TGCAGTGCTAGAGCAGGACTAGCGGGAGAGGTTGCAGATACGCAGTATTTT. This gives the protein CSARAGLAGEVADTQYF.

This sequence joins TRBV15 and TRBJ2-7, with D uncertain. Trimming removed 5 bases at V and 1 base at J, with 6 bases between. Germline loops: CDR1 LNHNV, CDR2 YYDKDF (reference sequence). The CDR3 is made up of 12 amino acids. The CDR3 DNA reads TGTGCCACCAGCGGGGAATCCTACGAGCAGTACTTC. It translates to CATSGESYEQYF.

This clonotype was observed a few times. This chain joins TRBV20-1 and TRBJ1-1; the match to TRBD1 covers 10 bases. The CDR3 covers 13 residues. The J segment lost 6 bases and the V segment lost 6 bases, leaving 7 bases of the junction unmatched. The germline gives CDR1 DFQATT, CDR2 SNEGSKA (reference sequence). The CDR3 DNA sequence: TGCAGTGCCCCTGGACAGGGGGACTCTGAAGCTTTCTTT. It encodes CSAPGQGDSEAFF.

This clonotype showed up just a few times. The chain is built from TRBV2 and TRBJ2-3, with 9 bases matching TRBD2. V shed 8 bases and J 4 bases; nucleotides not matched to a gene: 7. The germline gives CDR1 SNHLY, CDR2 FYNNEI. This CDR3 is built from 14 residues. The CDR3 reads CASLKREVADTQYF. CDR3 sequence (DNA): TGTGCCAGCCTTAAGCGGGAGGTCGCAGATACGCAGTATTTT.

This clonotype has more than one count but fewer than ten. This chain links TRBV9 with TRBJ1-2; no clear D gene. Trimming took off 5 bases at V and 2 bases at J, with 13 bases between the two ends. Germline V gene lookup returns CDR1 SGDLS and CDR2 YYNGEE. The CDR3 totals 14 residues. The CDR3 is CASSPREVNYGYTF. As DNA, the CDR3 is TGTGCCAGCAGTCCGAGGGAGGTGAACTATGGCTACACCTTC.

This clonotype was seen a few times. This sequence joins TRBV19 and TRBJ2-5; D may be TRBD2 (6 bases). Matching the DNA end better, TRBJ2-1 makes the J call doubtful. This CDR3 has 13 residues. CDR1 and CDR2 from the germline V gene are LNHDA and SQIVND (reference sequence). The CDR3, as DNA: TGTGCCAGTAGTAGAGAGCGGGCCTATGAGCAGTTCTTC. It encodes CASSRERAYEQFF.

This clonotype was observed once. The genes are TRBV6-5 and TRBJ2-2; the D gene could be TRBD1 or TRBD2 (5 bases each). Per the germline V gene, CDR1 is MNHEY and CDR2 is SVGAGI. V was shortened by 4 bases and J by 6 bases, with 12 bases between the two germline ends. The CDR3 runs 14 residues. CDR3 nucleotides: TGTGCCAGCAGTTGGGGACCCGATGCCGGGGAGCTGTTTTTT. It is translated as CASSWGPDAGELFF.

The chain joins TRBV20-1 to TRBJ2-3; D remains ambiguous. The CDR3 is 15 amino acids. Trimming removed 3 bases at V and 5 bases at J, with 18 bases between. Germline loops: CDR1 DFQATT, CDR2 SNEGSKA (reference sequence). The CDR3 loop is CSASGPAAAGDTQYF. The CDR3 region has the DNA TGCAGTGCTAGCGGTCCGGCCGCTGCCGGAGATACGCAGTATTTT.

The sample holds a few counts of this clonotype. This chain joins TRBV2 and TRBJ1-4, with D tentatively TRBD1 (5 bases). V lost 4 bases, J lost 5 bases, and 11 bases lay in between. The CDR3 loop spans 14 amino acids. Germline V gene data show CDR1 as SNHLY and CDR2 as FYNNEI. The CDR3, as DNA: TGTGCCAGCAGTGCCGGCAGGGCAAATGAAAAACTGTTTTTT. Its translation is CASSAGRANEKLFF.

The chain joins TRBV15 to TRBJ1-2, with D perhaps TRBD1 (5 bases). Trimming shortened V by 4 bases and J by 1 base, and 13 bases separated the two germline ends. Germline CDR1 LNHNV, CDR2 YYDKDF (reference sequence). The CDR3 length is 15 residues. CDR3 bases: TGTGCCACCAGCAATCAGACAGATATTAACTATGGCTACACCTTC. This gives the protein CATSNQTDINYGYTF.

The V call is TRBV6-5, the J call TRBJ1-2; D not resolved. The CDR3 covers 12 residues. The germline V gene has CDR1 MNHEY and CDR2 SVGAGI. V lost 5 bases and J 6 bases, leaving 10 bases between the germline ends. CDR3 bases: TGTGCCAGCAGTAACCGTTATGATGGCTACACCTTC. It yields the protein CASSNRYDGYTF.

CDR3 residues: CASSLATGGSDEQYF. CDR3 nucleotides: TGCGCCAGCAGCTTGGCGACAGGGGGCTCTGACGAGCAGTACTTC. The V and J genes are TRBV5-1 and TRBJ2-7; 10 bases are a match to TRBD1. Germline CDR1 and CDR2: SGHRS and YFSETQ. The CDR3 contains 15 residues. With V trimmed by 0 bases and J by 5 bases, 5 bases remained unmatched.

In this sample, this clonotype turned up a few times. The chain's CDR3 is CASSQEEGQGNTGELFF. CDR3 nucleotide sequence: TGCGCCAGCAGCCAAGAAGAGGGACAGGGTAACACCGGGGAGCTGTTTTTT. The rearrangement links TRBV4-3 to TRBJ2-2, with TRBD1 matching 9 bases. The CDR3 runs to 17 residues. From germline, CDR1 is LGHNA and CDR2 YSLEER. V lost 0 bases, J lost 2 bases, and 4 bases stayed unmatched.

This clonotype was observed a handful of times. The chain recombines TRBV5-1 with TRBJ2-1; 9 bases are shared with TRBD1. J gave up 8 bases and V 3 bases, and 6 bases lay outside the gene matches. Germline V gene sequence: CDR1 SGHRS, CDR2 YFSETQ. The CDR3 has 14 amino acids. CDR3 residues: CASSSSGTGYEQFF. Written as DNA, the CDR3 is TGCGCCAGCAGCTCGTCCGGGACAGGGTATGAGCAGTTCTTC. Based on the CDR3 plus reference TRBV5-1 and TRBJ2-1, the full variable domain is KAGVTQTPRYLIKTRGQQVTLSCSPISGHRSVSWYQQTPGQGLQFLFEYFSETQRNKGNFPGRFSGRQFSNSRSEMNVSTLELGDSALYLCASSSSGTGYEQFFGPGTRLTVL.

The CDR3 DNA follows: TGTGCCAGCCACATGAGGCGGGGGCTTTGGTACTTC. This translates into CASHMRRGLWYF. V is TRBV21-1 and J is TRBJ2-4; TRBD1 was called by the table and not checked on the DNA. TRBV21-1 is marked as a pseudogene. This CDR3 contains 12 residues.